Listed here is a single T cell receptor beta chain. What it binds is unknown. Patients counted as stable if ophthalmopathy did not develop within 18 months. Patients aged 18 to 65 had newly diagnosed hyperthyroidism lasting under 2 months. These data are taken from a study of T cells in Graves' hyperthyroidism and ophthalmopathy. Findings of the study overall: From stable hyperthyroidism, ophthalmopathy was set apart by a 13 V-J model. Within blood appeared most thyroid clonotypes that had expanded above 0.001.

CDR1 is DFQATT, CDR2 SNEGSKA, per germline (reference sequence). The CDR3 contains 13 residues. With 0 bases clipped from V and 4 bases from J, the junction kept 2 bases outside the gene matches. There were TCR beta CDR3 regions amplified from RNA transcripts. The study used the HTBI primer set for a first-round RT-PCR of the TCR CDR3. TCRdb independently ran MiXCR on the multiplex PCR reads; one entry per CDR3 protein. In the table there are about 320,000 distinct CDR3 sequences, about 15% of which are singletons. Sequencing used blood. The chain carries TRBV20-1 and TRBJ1-1; 7 bases line up with TRBD1. The sequence was collected from a man aged 25 to 40 with Graves' hyperthyroidism. The CDR3 DNA follows: TGCAGTGCTAGAGAACAGGGGAGCACTGAAGCTTTCTTT. It is translated as CSAREQGSTEAFF.